The following is a T cell receptor beta chain sequence with its context. The entry originates in a study of tumor-infiltrating lymphocytes in localized non-small cell lung cancer. Across the study: Some samples were collected after neoadjuvant chemotherapy; smokers, never-smokers and several histologies were included. From each patient, both tumor and uninvolved lung, non-adjacent to tumor, were sampled.

Sequenced by immunoSEQ multiplex PCR; TCRdb stores in-frame clones only, minus some. The table lists around 13,000 clones, approximately 83% of them singletons. The clonotype was recovered from a human donor with non-small cell lung cancer. Sequencing was done on a sample of uninvolved lung tissue not adjacent to the tumor.

The CDR3 sequence: CASSPGQAGETQYF. CDR3 bases: TGTGCCAGCAGCCCCGGACAGGCGGGGGAGACCCAGTACTTC. The chain couples TRBV7-2 to TRBJ2-5; perhaps TRBD1 as D (7 bases). Germline CDR1 reads SGHTA; CDR2 reads FQGNSA. CDR3 size: 14 residues. V shed 5 bases and J shed 5 bases, with 15 bases lying between them.